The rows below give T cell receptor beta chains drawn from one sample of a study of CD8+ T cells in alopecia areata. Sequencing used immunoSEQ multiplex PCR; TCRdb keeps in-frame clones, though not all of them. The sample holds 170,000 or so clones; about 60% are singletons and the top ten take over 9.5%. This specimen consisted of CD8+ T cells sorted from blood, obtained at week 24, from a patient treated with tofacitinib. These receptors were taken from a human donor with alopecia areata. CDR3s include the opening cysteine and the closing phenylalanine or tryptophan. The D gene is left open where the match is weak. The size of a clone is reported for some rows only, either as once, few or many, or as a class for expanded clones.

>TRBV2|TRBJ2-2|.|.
TGTGCCAGCAGTGAGGGGTGGGAGCTGTTTTTT
CASSEGWELFF
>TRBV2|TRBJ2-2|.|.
TGTGCCAGCAGCCCACGGGGAGACACCGGGGAGCTGTTTTTT
CASSPRGDTGELFF
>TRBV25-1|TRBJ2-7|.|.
TGTGCCAGCAGTGATTGGAGCTCCTACGAGCAGTACTTC
CASSDWSSYEQYF
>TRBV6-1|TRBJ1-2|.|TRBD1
TGTGCCAGCAGGACAGGGGCCCCCTATGGCTACACCTTC
CASRTGAPYGYTF
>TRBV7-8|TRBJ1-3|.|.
TGTGCCAGCAGCTTAGACGGGGGCTCTGGAAACACCATATATTTT
CASSLDGGSGNTIYF
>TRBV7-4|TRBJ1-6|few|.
TGTGCCAGCAGCTTGATCGATTACGGGGTGAATTCACCCCTCCACTTT
CASSLIDYGVNSPLHF
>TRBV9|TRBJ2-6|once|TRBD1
TGTGCCAGCAGCGCAAATTCACAGGGGCTTGCCGGGGCCAACGTCCTGACTTTC
CASSANSQGLAGANVLTF
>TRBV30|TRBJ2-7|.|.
TGTGCCTGGAGTGCGGACAGTCCCTACGAGCAGTACTTC
CAWSADSPYEQYF
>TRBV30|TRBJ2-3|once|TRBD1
TGTGCCTGGAGTGTAACAGGGGCCAGCACAGATACGCAGTATTTT
CAWSVTGASTDTQYF
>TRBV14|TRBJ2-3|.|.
TGTGCCAGCAGCCAAGAAGGGACAAGCACAGATACGCAGTATTTT
CASSQEGTSTDTQYF
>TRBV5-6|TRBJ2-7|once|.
TGTGCCAGCAGCTTCCCCACAGGGGAGGCCGAGCAGTACTTC
CASSFPTGEAEQYF
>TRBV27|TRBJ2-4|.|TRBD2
TGTGCCAGCAGTCCGGGACTAGCGGGGGACCACTCACCCAAAAACATTCAGTACTTC
CASSPGLAGDHSPKNIQYF
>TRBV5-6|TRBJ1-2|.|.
TGTGCCAGCAGCTCCGGACTGTCATATGGCTACACCTTC
CASSSGLSYGYTF
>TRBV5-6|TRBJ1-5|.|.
TGTGCCAGCACCTCCGGTATGGAATGGAATCAGCCCCAGCATTTT
CASTSGMEWNQPQHF
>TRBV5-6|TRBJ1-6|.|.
TGTGCCAGCAGCTTGCCGGGAAGCTCCTATAATTCACCCCTCCACTTT
CASSLPGSSYNSPLHF
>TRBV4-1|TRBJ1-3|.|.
TGCGCCAGCAGCCAAGATCGGGGGTCTGGAAACACCATATATTTT
CASSQDRGSGNTIYF
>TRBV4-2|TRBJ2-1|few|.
TGTGCCAGCAGCCAAGCCAATGAGCAGTTCTTC
CASSQANEQFF
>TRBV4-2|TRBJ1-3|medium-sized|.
TGTGCCAGCAGCCAAGATCTTAGCGCGGGCCGATATTTT
CASSQDLSAGRYF
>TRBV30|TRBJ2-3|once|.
TGTGCCTGGAGTGCTACAGGGATGGCAGATACGCAGTATTTT
CAWSATGMADTQYF
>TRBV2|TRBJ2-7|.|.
TGTGCCAGCAAAGGATACGAGCAGTACTTC
CASKGYEQYF
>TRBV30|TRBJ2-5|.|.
TGTGCCTGGAGTTCTCTCTTGGAGACCCAGTACTTC
CAWSSLLETQYF
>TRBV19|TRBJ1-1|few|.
TGTGCCAGTAGAGAGGGCGGCACTGAAGCTTTCTTT
CASREGGTEAFF
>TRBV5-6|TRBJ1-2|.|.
TGTGCCAGCACCTCCCCCGGTTATGGCTACACCTTC
CASTSPGYGYTF
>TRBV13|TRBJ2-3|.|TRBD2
TGTGCCAGCAGCGAAACTAGCGGGGGTACAGATACGCAGTATTTT
CASSETSGGTDTQYF
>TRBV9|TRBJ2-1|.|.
TGTGCCAGCAGCGCGGCGGACTACAATGAGCAGTTCTTC
CASSAADYNEQFF
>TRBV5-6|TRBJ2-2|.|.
TGTGCCAGCAGACACGGCCTGGGAAACACCGGGGAGCTGTTTTTT
CASRHGLGNTGELFF
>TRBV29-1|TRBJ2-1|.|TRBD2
TGCAGCGTTGATAGCGGGGGGGCCAATGAGCAGTTCTTC
CSVDSGGANEQFF
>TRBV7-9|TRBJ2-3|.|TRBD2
TGTGCCAGCCGGGGGGAAATCACAGATACGCAGTATTTT
CASRGEITDTQYF
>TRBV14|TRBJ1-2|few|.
TGTGCCAGCAGCCATTTGCCGACCTATGGCTACACCTTC
CASSHLPTYGYTF
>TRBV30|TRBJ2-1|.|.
TGTGCCTGGAGCGGGGGTTTCAATGAGCAGTTCTTC
CAWSGGFNEQFF
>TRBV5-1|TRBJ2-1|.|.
TGCGCCAGCAGCTTGGGACAGGATTTTTTGGATGAGCAGTTCTTC
CASSLGQDFLDEQFF
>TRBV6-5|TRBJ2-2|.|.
TGTGCCAGCTTCGATCGAGCCGGGGAGCTGTTTTTT
CASFDRAGELFF
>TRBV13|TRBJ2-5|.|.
TGTGCCAGCAGCTTAGAAGCCAGGGGATTAGAAGAGACCCAGTACTTC
CASSLEARGLEETQYF
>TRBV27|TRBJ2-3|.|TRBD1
TGTGCCAGCAGAGTAACCGGGACAGGGAGAGATACGCAGTATTTT
CASRVTGTGRDTQYF
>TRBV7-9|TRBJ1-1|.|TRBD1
TGTGCCAGCAGCTGGCCGGGACAGGGGAGGCCTGAAGCTTTCTTT
CASSWPGQGRPEAFF
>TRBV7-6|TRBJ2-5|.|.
TGTGCCAGCAGCTTAAACAGGGTTTCGCAAGAGACCCAGTACTTC
CASSLNRVSQETQYF
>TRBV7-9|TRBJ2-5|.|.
TGTGCCAGCAGCCCTTCTACTGGGCTTGTAGAGACCCAGTACTTC
CASSPSTGLVETQYF
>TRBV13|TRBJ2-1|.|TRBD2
TGTGCCAGCAGTAAGGAAGAGGCCGAAGCGGGGGAGCAGTTCTTC
CASSKEEAEAGEQFF
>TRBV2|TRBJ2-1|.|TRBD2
TGTGCCAGCAGTGGGTGGACTAGCGGGATCTTC
CASSGWTSGIF
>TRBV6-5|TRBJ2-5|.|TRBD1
TGTGCCAGCAGGACGACAGGGGAGACCCAGTACTTC
CASRTTGETQYF
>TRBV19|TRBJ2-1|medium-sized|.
TGTGCCAGTAGTATAGTTGGGAAGAGCTCCTACAATGAGCAGTTCTTC
CASSIVGKSSYNEQFF
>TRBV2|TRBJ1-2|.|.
TGTGCCAGCGGAGGGCGAGGCTACACCTTC
CASGGRGYTF
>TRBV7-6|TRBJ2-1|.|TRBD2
TGTGCCAGCAGCCGTCGCGGACTAGCGGGGGGTTACAATGAGCAGTTCTTC
CASSRRGLAGGYNEQFF
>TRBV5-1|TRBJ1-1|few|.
TGCGCCAGCAGAGAGGAGACAGCTAACACTGAAGCTTTCTTT
CASREETANTEAFF
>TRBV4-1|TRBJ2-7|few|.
TGCGCCAGCAGCCAAGCCAGGGAAAACCACGAGCAGTACTTC
CASSQARENHEQYF
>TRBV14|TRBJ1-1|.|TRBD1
TGTGCCAGCAGCACCCCCGGGACAGGGGGTAGAGCTTTCTTT
CASSTPGTGGRAFF
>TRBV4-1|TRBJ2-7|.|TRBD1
TGCGCCAGCAGCCAAGAGCGGACAGGGCACTACGAGCAGTACTTC
CASSQERTGHYEQYF
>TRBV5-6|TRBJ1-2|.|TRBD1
TGTGCCAGCAGCTTCGGACAGGGGCTTCCCTTCTATGGCTACACCTTC
CASSFGQGLPFYGYTF
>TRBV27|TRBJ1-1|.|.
TGTGCCAGCAGTTTTTATGGACCGAACACTGAAGCTTTCTTT
CASSFYGPNTEAFF